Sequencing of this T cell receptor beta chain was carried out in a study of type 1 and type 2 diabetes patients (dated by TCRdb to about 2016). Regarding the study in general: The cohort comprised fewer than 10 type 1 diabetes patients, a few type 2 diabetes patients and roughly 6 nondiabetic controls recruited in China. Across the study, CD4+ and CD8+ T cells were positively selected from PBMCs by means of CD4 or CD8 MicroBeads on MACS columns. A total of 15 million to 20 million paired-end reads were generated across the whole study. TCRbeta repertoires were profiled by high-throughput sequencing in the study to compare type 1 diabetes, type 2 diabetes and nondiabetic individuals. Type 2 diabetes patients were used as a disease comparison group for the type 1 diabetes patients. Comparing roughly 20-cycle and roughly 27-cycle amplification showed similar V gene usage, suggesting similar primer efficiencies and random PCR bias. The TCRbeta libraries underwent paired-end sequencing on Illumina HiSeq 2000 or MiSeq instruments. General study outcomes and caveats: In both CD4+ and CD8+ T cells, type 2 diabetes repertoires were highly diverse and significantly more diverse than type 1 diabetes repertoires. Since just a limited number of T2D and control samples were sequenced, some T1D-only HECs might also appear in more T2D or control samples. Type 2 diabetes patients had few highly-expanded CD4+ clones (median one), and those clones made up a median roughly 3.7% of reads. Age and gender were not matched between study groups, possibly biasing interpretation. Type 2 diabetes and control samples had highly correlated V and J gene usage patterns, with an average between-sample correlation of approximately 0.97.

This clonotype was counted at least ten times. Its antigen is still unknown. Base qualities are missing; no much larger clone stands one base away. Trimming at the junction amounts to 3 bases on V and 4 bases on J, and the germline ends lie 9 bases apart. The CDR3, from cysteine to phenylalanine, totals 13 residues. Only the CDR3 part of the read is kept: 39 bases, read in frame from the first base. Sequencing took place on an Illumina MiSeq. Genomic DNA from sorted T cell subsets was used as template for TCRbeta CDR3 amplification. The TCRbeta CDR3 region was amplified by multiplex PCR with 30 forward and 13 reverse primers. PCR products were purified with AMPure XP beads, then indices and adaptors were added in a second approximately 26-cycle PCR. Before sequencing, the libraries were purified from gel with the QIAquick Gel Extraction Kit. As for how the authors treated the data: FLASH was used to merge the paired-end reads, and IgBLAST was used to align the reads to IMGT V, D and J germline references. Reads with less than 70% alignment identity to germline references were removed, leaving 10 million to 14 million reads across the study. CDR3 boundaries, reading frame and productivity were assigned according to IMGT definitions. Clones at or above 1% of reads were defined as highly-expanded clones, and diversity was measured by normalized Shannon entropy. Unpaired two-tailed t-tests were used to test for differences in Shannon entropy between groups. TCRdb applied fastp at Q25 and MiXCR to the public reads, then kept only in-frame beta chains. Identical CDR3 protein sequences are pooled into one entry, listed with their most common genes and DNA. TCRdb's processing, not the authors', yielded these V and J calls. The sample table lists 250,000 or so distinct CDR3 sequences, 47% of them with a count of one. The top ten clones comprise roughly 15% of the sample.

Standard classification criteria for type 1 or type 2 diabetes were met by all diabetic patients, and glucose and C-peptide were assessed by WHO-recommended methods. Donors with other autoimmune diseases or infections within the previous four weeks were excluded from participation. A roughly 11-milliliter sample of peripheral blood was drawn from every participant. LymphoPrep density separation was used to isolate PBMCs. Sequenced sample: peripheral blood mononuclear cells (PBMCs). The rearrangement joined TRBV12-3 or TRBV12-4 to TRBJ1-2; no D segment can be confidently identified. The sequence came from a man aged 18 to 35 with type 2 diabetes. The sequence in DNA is TGTGCCAGCAGTTTGGAGGGTACCTATGGCTACACCTTC. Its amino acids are CASSLEGTYGYTF.